This T cell receptor (beta chain) derives from a study of cytomegalovirus exposure and HLA in healthy donors. Overall study results and limits: Per published accounts, TCR beta sequences correctly predicted the HLA-A and HLA-B alleles of most subjects.

The V end was cut by 3 bases, the J end by 8 bases, with 11 bases between. The CDR3 is 12 residues long. Germline CDR1 GTSNPN, CDR2 SVGIG (reference sequence). In the PCR, 60 Vbeta and 13 Jbeta primers were used. The data were produced by immunoSEQ multiplex PCR, yet TCRdb's version contains in-frame clones alone and is incomplete. The sample includes 150,000 to 250,000 clones, around 76% seen only once; the top ten take 1.5% to 2%. This clone was observed once. Its cognate antigen is unknown. The V call is TRBV30, the J call TRBJ2-1; a weak D match, TRBD1 (6 bases). The sequence was obtained from a man aged 25 to 40 in good health and CMV-seronegative. The sequenced sample consisted of PBMCs. The CDR3 DNA reads TGTGCCTGGAGGCCCAAGGGGGATGAGCAGTTCTTC. Translated: CAWRPKGDEQFF.